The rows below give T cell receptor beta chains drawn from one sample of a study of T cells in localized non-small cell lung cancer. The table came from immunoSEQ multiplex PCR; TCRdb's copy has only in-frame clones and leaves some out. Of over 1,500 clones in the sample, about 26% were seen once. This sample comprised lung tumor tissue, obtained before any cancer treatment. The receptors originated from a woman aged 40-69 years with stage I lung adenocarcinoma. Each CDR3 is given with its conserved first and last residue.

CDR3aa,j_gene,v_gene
CASSVGDRARNDRANVLTF,TRBJ2-6,TRBV9
CASSWGTNTGELFF,TRBJ2-2,TRBV7-6
CASSLVDLANYGYTF,TRBJ1-2,TRBV11-3
CASRRQGSYEQYF,TRBJ2-7,TRBV9
CASSYGMDHTGELFF,TRBJ2-2,TRBV6-8
CASSEWREETQYF,TRBJ2-5,TRBV25-1
CASSIGWGSNQPQHF,TRBJ1-5,TRBV19
CASGLGGPLDYGYTF,TRBJ1-2,TRBV12-5
CATSRDYAGGDTGELFF,TRBJ2-2,TRBV15
CASSYSGLAVTGELFF,TRBJ2-2,TRBV6-8
CASGTGEEGLPWDEQFF,TRBJ2-1,TRBV6-8
CASKIGRGPGYGYTF,TRBJ1-2,TRBV28
CASRLQIMNTEAFF,TRBJ1-1,TRBV11-3
CASSFRGWTEAFF,TRBJ1-1,TRBV19
CATSRGGRGRNTEAFF,TRBJ1-1,TRBV15
CATSGGLAVGYEQYF,TRBJ2-7,TRBV15
CASSLVGQGFGNIQYF,TRBJ2-4,TRBV5-1
CATGDSQPQHF,TRBJ1-5,TRBV6-7
CASSRAGTAYEQYF,TRBJ2-7,TRBV11-3
CASSLDRDIGEKLFF,TRBJ1-4,TRBV6-8
CASSLWGLSGNTIYF,TRBJ1-3,TRBV11-3
CASSYVFGGGTSTNNEQFF,TRBJ2-1,TRBV6-8
CSTQSSTDTQYF,TRBJ2-3,TRBV29-1
CAWSVLTGSYEQYF,TRBJ2-7,TRBV30
CSVGEREGLEQYF,TRBJ2-7,TRBV29-1
CASSSWVAGGGYNEQFF,TRBJ2-1,TRBV6-8
CASSFRGTGLREAFF,TRBJ1-1,TRBV11-3
CASSLQGGKNSPLHF,TRBJ1-6,TRBV6-8
CASSQRTGEQYF,TRBJ2-7,TRBV4-1
CASSLGGGGKPQHF,TRBJ1-5,TRBV28
CASSSTQGNNEKLFF,TRBJ1-4,TRBV18
CASSARDGRSMNTEAFF,TRBJ1-1,TRBV11-3
CASTWRGYFNEKLFF,TRBJ1-4,TRBV12-5
CASSPTSGDYEQYF,TRBJ2-7,TRBV5-1
CATSQPQAFREQFF,TRBJ2-1,TRBV15
CASTPGGLNEQYF,TRBJ2-7,TRBV19
CASSPGTGDYGYTF,TRBJ1-2,TRBV18
CASSRRAGGGQDTQYF,TRBJ2-3,TRBV19
CAWNRQTQETQYF,TRBJ2-5,TRBV30
CASSHYRFEPQHF,TRBJ1-5,TRBV6-8
CASSGGQGAYGYTF,TRBJ1-2,TRBV5-1
CASNSAGTSYNEQFF,TRBJ2-1,TRBV9
CASSLGNTFNYGYTF,TRBJ1-2,TRBV11-3
CASSVNDGEAFF,TRBJ1-1,TRBV9
CAWSGANVLMEQYF,TRBJ2-7,TRBV30
CASSPWTGIRGQYF,TRBJ2-7,TRBV28
CASSQDFLSGGGGTQYF,TRBJ2-3,TRBV11-3